Presented here are 9 T cell receptor beta chains from one specimen sequenced in a study of chronic HIV infection and antiretroviral therapy. TCRdb reprocessed the 5' RACE reads via MiXCR and lists one record per CDR3 protein. The sample includes 45,000 to 55,000 distinct CDR3 sequences, roughly 19% seen only once; the top ten take approximately 2.8%. The sample comprised peripheral blood. The receptors were sampled from an adult who had HIV and had not received antiretroviral therapy, or was an uninfected healthy control (not recorded which).

This clonotype appeared a few times. The chain uses TRBV28 and TRBJ2-1; no firm D call. V lost 3 bases and J 5 bases, leaving 11 bases between the germline ends. CDR1 is MDHEN and CDR2 is SYDVKM in the germline V gene. The CDR3 runs to 14 residues. The CDR3 region is CASSFNGPHNEQFF. The CDR3, as DNA: TGTGCCAGCAGTTTTAATGGACCCCACAATGAGCAGTTCTTC.

This clonotype has more than one count but fewer than ten. J is TRBJ2-2 and V is TRBV6-5; 11 bases agree with TRBD2. CDR1 and CDR2 (germline): MNHEY, SVGAGI. Trimming at V came to 4 bases and at J to 5 bases, leaving 3 bases not matched to a gene. This CDR3 is built from 15 residues. The CDR3 sequence: CASSFPSGRTGELFF. The CDR3 DNA sequence: TGTGCCAGCAGTTTCCCTAGCGGGAGGACCGGGGAGCTGTTTTTT.

This clonotype turned up a few times. This sequence joins TRBV6-6 and TRBJ1-1; 7 nucleotides match TRBD1. The CDR3 length is 13 residues. The V and J ends lost 4 bases and 3 bases, in that order; junction bases with no gene match: 2. Germline V lookup: CDR1 MNHNY, CDR2 SVGAGI (reference sequence). This chain's CDR3 is CASSFQGDTEAFF. For the CDR3, the DNA is TGTGCCAGCAGTTTTCAGGGGGACACTGAAGCTTTCTTT.

This clonotype was recorded a few times. The V call is TRBV2, the J call TRBJ1-6; 7 bases line up with TRBD1. This CDR3 has 14 amino acids. The trim removed 8 bases at V and 6 bases at J, leaving 7 bases unmatched. Germline CDR1 reads SNHLY; CDR2 reads FYNNEI. The DNA of the CDR3 is TGTGCCAGCGTCCCGGACAGGATTAATTCACCCCTCCACTTT. Protein: CASVPDRINSPLHF.

The V call is TRBV3-1, the J call TRBJ1-1; no clear D gene. The V end lost 3 bases, the J end lost 4 bases, and 3 bases lay between the germline ends. The CDR3 consists of 11 residues. The germline V gene encodes CDR1 LGHDT and CDR2 YNNKEL (reference sequence). Here the CDR3 DNA reads TGTGCCAGCAGCCAGGGCACTGAAGCTTTCTTT. Residues: CASSQGTEAFF.

The rearrangement links TRBV28 to TRBJ1-3, with 8 bases fitting TRBD1. This CDR3 has 16 amino acids. The V gene end was trimmed by 5 bases and the J gene end by 3 bases; junction bases not matched to a gene: 9. Germline CDR1 reads MDHEN; CDR2 reads SYDVKM. This CDR3 reads CASSPRTGNYGNTIYF. The CDR3, as DNA: TGTGCCAGCAGTCCACGGACAGGGAATTATGGAAACACCATATATTTT.

This clonotype was counted a few times. This rearrangement joins TRBV29-1 to TRBJ2-2; D tentatively reads TRBD1 or TRBD2 (6 bases each). V was trimmed by 7 bases and J by 6 bases, leaving 18 bases between them. The germline CDR1 and CDR2 sequences are SQVTM and ANQGSEA. The CDR3 has 14 amino acids. CDR3 nucleotides: TGCAGCGCTGGACAGTTGAGGGGGGCCGGGGAGCTGTTTTTT. It encodes CSAGQLRGAGELFF.

A few counts support this clonotype. The chain uses TRBV28 and TRBJ1-3; the D is unclear. CDR1 and CDR2 from the germline V gene are MDHEN and SYDVKM. V was pared by 3 bases and J by 4 bases, with 10 bases between. This CDR3 is 14 amino acids long. The CDR3 spells CASSLDFVGNTIYF. DNA for the CDR3: TGTGCCAGCAGTTTGGACTTCGTCGGAAACACCATATATTTT.

This clonotype was detected only a few times. The V and J genes are TRBV28 and TRBJ2-7, with a tentative D call TRBD1 (6 bases). The CDR3 runs to 13 residues. V lost 8 bases and J lost 0, with 11 bases in between. The V gene's germline CDR1 is MDHEN and CDR2 SYDVKM. In DNA, the CDR3 is TGTGCCAGCGGTCTGGACAGCTCCTACGAGCAGTACTTC. Translated, it gives CASGLDSSYEQYF.